Described below is a single T cell receptor beta chain sequence and its context. Its target is not known. Germline trimming cut 4 bases from V and 5 bases from J; bases unmatched to any gene: 9. Germline V CDR1 and CDR2: LNHDA, SQIVND (reference sequence). The CDR3 is 15 residues long. The sample originates from a study of T cell repertoires in cytomegalovirus infection. TCRdb itself ran the reads through MiXCR, one entry per CDR3 protein. This table holds fewer than 200,000 distinct CDR3 sequences, roughly a fifth found once. Study-wide findings and caveats: Ex vivo responses were dominated by HLA-C-restricted CMV-specific TCR beta clonotypes.

This receptor was taken from a human donor in good health (CMV status not recorded). Some clones in this sample may be carry-over from other donors' samples. The sequencing sample was made of PBMCs. V is TRBV19 and J is TRBJ1-2, with 8 bases that match TRBD1. DNA of the CDR3: TGTGCCAGTAGTACCCCCAGGGGGCGTAGGTATGGCTACACCTTC. It encodes CASSTPRGRRYGYTF. Using reference TRBV19 and TRBJ1-2 for the parts outside the CDR3, the full variable domain is DGGITQSPKYLFRKEGQNVTLSCEQNLNHDAMYWYRQDPGQGLRLIYYSQIVNDFQKGDIAEGYSVSREKKESFPLTVTSAQKNPTAFYLCASSTPRGRRYGYTFGSGTRLTVV.